This T cell receptor (beta chain) was sequenced during a study of CD8 T cells in Susac syndrome. Germline V gene data show CDR1 as LNHDA and CDR2 as SQIVND (reference sequence). V lost 6 bases and J lost 1; bases outside the gene matches: 13. The length of the CDR3 is 18 residues. RNA, at about 0.45 to 1 ug, was reverse transcribed with random hexamers. TCRdb independently ran MiXCR on the immunoSEQ multiplex PCR reads; one entry per CDR3 protein. This table holds roughly 400,000 distinct CDR3 sequences, more than 70% found once. This clonotype was obtained from a human donor with multiple sclerosis. This chain joins TRBV19 and TRBJ2-1, with 9 bases aligning to TRBD2. Specimen: CD8+ T cells from PBMCs. CDR3 DNA sequence: TGTGCCAGTAGCGAGGAAATCGGGCTAGCGGGGTCCTACAATGAGCAGTTCTTC. It yields the protein CASSEEIGLAGSYNEQFF.